This T cell receptor (beta chain) emerged from a study of blood T cell repertoires in COVID-19. Whole-study context: From the United States, Italy and Spain came samples of acute and convalescent COVID-19. The cDNA or gDNA used as material had been derived from T cells, B-cell-depleted T cells, or PBMCs.

Original analysis: Quantification of nucleated cells was approximated via reference gene primer amplification. Repertoires were generated with immunoSEQ multiplex PCR, while TCRdb's copy carries only in-frame clones and drops some. V, J and clone size are taken as reported in that table, and D and trimming were inferred from the DNA itself. Of tens of thousands of clones in the sample, 55% to 85% were seen once. Germline values: CDR1 SGHTA, CDR2 FQGNSA. Trimming removed 2 bases from V and 6 bases from J, with 7 bases in between. The CDR3 runs 13 residues. The chain employs TRBV7-2 and TRBJ2-2; D is perhaps TRBD2 (5 bases). Sequenced: peripheral blood. This clonotype originated in a woman aged 80 or over with acute or convalescent COVID-19. The CDR3 region has the DNA TGTGCCAGCAGCTTATCGAGGGCCGGGGAGCTGTTTTTT. Protein: CASSLSRAGELFF. The variable domain in full, completed from reference TRBV7-2 and TRBJ2-2, reads GAGVSQSPSNKVTEKGKDVELRCDPISGHTALYWYRQSLGQGLEFLIYFQGNSAPDKSGLPSDRFSAERTGGSVSTLTIQRTQQEDSAVYLCASSLSRAGELFFGEGSRLTVL.